The sequence of this TCR beta chain was determined in a study of shared clonotypes between healthy human individuals. Measured with immunoSEQ multiplex PCR; TCRdb has only the in-frame clones, and not every one. The top ten clones hold 0.14% of a sample with 2 million to 3 million clones, around nine tenths of them seen once. Germline loops: CDR1 MNHEY, CDR2 SVGAGI. With 8 bases removed from V and 2 bases from J, the gap between germline ends came to 18 bases. The CDR3 consists of 15 residues. This receptor was taken from a man between 18 and 29 years old in good health. The chain uses TRBV6-5 and TRBJ1-1; D is undetermined. The sample consisted of naive CD4+ T cells sorted from blood. The subset: CD45RA+ positively selected. DNA of the CDR3: TGTGCCAGCGGCCGGCCCGGCCATATCAACACTGAAGCTTTCTTT. This gives the protein CASGRPGHINTEAFF.